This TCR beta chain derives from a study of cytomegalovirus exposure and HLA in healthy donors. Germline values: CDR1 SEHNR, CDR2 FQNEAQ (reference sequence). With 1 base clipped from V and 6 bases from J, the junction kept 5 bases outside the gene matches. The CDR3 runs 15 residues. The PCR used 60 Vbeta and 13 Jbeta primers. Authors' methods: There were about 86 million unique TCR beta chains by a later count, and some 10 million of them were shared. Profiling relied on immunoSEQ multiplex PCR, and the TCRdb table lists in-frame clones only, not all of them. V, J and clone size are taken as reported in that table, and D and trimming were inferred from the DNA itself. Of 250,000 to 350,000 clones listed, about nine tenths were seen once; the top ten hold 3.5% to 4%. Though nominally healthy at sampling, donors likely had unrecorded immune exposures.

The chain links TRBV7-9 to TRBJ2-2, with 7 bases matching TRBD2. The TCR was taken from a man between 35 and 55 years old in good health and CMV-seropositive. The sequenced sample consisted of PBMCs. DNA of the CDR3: TGTGCCAGCAGCTTAGGCGGGAGAGCCTCCGGGGAGCTGTTTTTT. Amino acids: CASSLGGRASGELFF.